This T cell receptor beta chain was identified during a study of cytomegalovirus exposure and HLA in healthy donors. V gave up 0 bases and J gave up 8 bases, with 17 bases separating them. The CDR3 runs 16 residues. To note about this clone: The antigen remains unidentified.

Overall study findings and caveats: Per a later analysis, fewer than 20,000 TCR beta sequences showed association with HLA alleles at 0.05 false discovery rate.

PCR amplification relied on 60 Vbeta primers (plus 13 Jbeta primers). TCRdb's copy holds only in-frame clones and misses some; the assay was immunoSEQ multiplex PCR. The sample lists over 70,000 clones; less than 75% were seen once. Sequenced sample: PBMCs. The chain uses TRBV23-1 and TRBJ1-5; no clear D. TRBV23-1 is identified as an open reading frame with a role that is uncertain. This receptor was identified in a man aged 35 to 55 in good health and CMV-seropositive. The CDR3 coding sequence is TGCGCCAGCAGTCAATCGGGCAGGCGCAACATGGAGCCCCAGCATTTT. It encodes CASSQSGRRNMEPQHF.